Below are 20 T cell receptor beta chains sequenced from a single sample in a study of CD8+ T cells in alopecia areata (dated 2018 in TCRdb). The library came from the immunoSEQ multiplex PCR assay. To provide template for TCR sequencing, every sample had RNA extracted and reverse transcribed into cDNA. This is the immuneACCESS table as TCRdb keeps it, with only in-frame sequences that have V and J called. A part of the clones is gone; compared with another copy, unresolved V genes explain less than half, and the rest is unexplained. In this sample the table shows some 130,000 clones, about 57% of which occur a single time. The top ten clonotypes cover 4.5% of the sample. The time point label corresponds to: baseline before oral tofacitinib. The material sequenced was CD4+ T cells sorted from blood, taken at week 0. Every receptor here comes from a human donor with alopecia areata.

There are a few counts of this clone. The chain joins TRBV7-2 to TRBJ1-3; no clear D gene. Germline V gene data show CDR1 as SGHTA and CDR2 as FQGNSA. V was clipped by 0 bases and J by 3 bases, with 9 bases between them. The CDR3 contains 15 residues. The CDR3 DNA is TGTGCCAGCAGCTTAGCGGAGGGCTTTGGAAACACCATATATTTT. Protein: CASSLAEGFGNTIYF. The full variable domain, completed using reference TRBV7-2 and TRBJ1-3, is GAGVSQSPSNKVTEKGKDVELRCDPISGHTALYWYRQSLGQGLEFLIYFQGNSAPDKSGLPSDRFSAERTGGSVSTLTIQRTQQEDSAVYLCASSLAEGFGNTIYFGEGSWLTVV.

This clone has just a few counts. The chain employs TRBV7-2 and TRBJ2-7, with 11 bases identical to TRBD2. CDR1 is SGHTA and CDR2 is FQGNSA in the germline V gene. The CDR3 covers 15 residues. Trimming took 4 bases from V and 1 from J; bases not matched to a gene: 3. The CDR3 DNA reads TGTGCCAGCAGCTCTCGACTAGCGGGGTCCTACGAGCAGTACTTC. Translation gives CASSSRLAGSYEQYF.

The chain has TRBV5-1 and TRBJ2-3; 9 positions match TRBD2. CDR1 SGHRS and CDR2 YFSETQ come from the germline V gene. Trimming took 4 bases from V and 2 from J; bases not matched to a gene: 5. The CDR3 has 15 residues. DNA for the CDR3: TGCGCCAGCAGCCCTCTAGCGGGGCCCACAGATACGCAGTATTTT. It codes for CASSPLAGPTDTQYF.

This clone appeared a few times. The chain combines TRBV7-2 with TRBJ2-1, with D perhaps given as TRBD1 or TRBD2 (5 bases each). Between the trimmed V and J ends, which lost 5 bases and 2 bases, there was a span of 16 bases. Looked up from germline, CDR1 is SGHTA and CDR2 is FQGNSA. The CDR3 consists of 16 residues. CDR3 in DNA: TGTGCCAGCAGCCGGTCGGGACCGCCGGCCTACAATGAGCAGTTCTTC. It specifies CASSRSGPPAYNEQFF.

There are a few counts of this clone. This chain joins TRBV7-2 and TRBJ2-3; possible D gene TRBD2, 5 bases. The CDR3 runs 17 residues. Trimming took off 1 base at V and 2 bases at J, with 16 bases between the two ends. Germline V CDR1 and CDR2: SGHTA, FQGNSA. The CDR3 here is CASSLDFGELSTDTQYF. The CDR3 nucleotides read TGTGCCAGCAGCTTAGATTTTGGGGAGTTGTCCACAGATACGCAGTATTTT.

The rearrangement joins TRBV2 to TRBJ1-6; D is ambiguous. In germline, CDR1 is SNHLY, CDR2 FYNNEI. V lost 4 bases to trimming and J lost 6 bases, with 10 bases between them. CDR3 length: 14 amino acids. The CDR3 sequence: CASSVGRINSPLHF. The CDR3 DNA reads as TGTGCCAGCAGTGTCGGCCGGATTAATTCACCCCTCCACTTT. Full variable domain (remainder filled in from reference TRBV2 and TRBJ1-6): EPEVTQTPSHQVTQMGQEVILRCVPISNHLYFYWYRQILGQKVEFLVSFYNNEISEKSEIFDDQFSVERPDGSNFTLKIRSTKLEDSAMYFCASSVGRINSPLHFGNGTRLTVT.

The rearrangement links TRBV30 to TRBJ2-1, with 7 bases that match TRBD2. The junction had 4 bases not matched to a gene; V was cut back by 3 bases and J by 8 bases. The length of the CDR3 is 12 residues. Germline assignment: CDR1 GTSNPN and CDR2 SVGIG (reference sequence). CDR3 amino acids: CAWRPREDEQFF. CDR3 nucleotide sequence: TGTGCCTGGAGGCCCCGGGAGGATGAGCAGTTCTTC.

The rearrangement joins TRBV7-2 to TRBJ1-5; D perhaps matches TRBD1 (5 bases). There are 13 residues in the CDR3. Trimming shortened V by 3 bases and J by 5 bases, and 8 bases separated the two germline ends. Germline V gene sequence: CDR1 SGHTA, CDR2 FQGNSA. CDR3 sequence: CASSFDSYQPQHF. CDR3 coding DNA: TGTGCCAGCAGCTTCGACAGTTATCAGCCCCAGCATTTT.

This clone was found a few times. The rearrangement uses TRBV5-4 and TRBJ2-3, with 16 positions matching TRBD2. Germline V gene sequence: CDR1 SGHNT, CDR2 YYREEE (reference sequence). There are 19 residues in the CDR3. V trimming: 2 bases; J trimming: 0 bases; junction bases outside the gene matches: 6. The CDR3 spells CASSFGTSGGALSTDTQYF. CDR3 in DNA: TGTGCCAGCAGCTTCGGGACTAGCGGGGGGGCCTTAAGCACAGATACGCAGTATTTT.

This clone was counted at least ten times. V gene TRBV29-1 combines with J gene TRBJ2-7, with D unresolved. V lost 3 bases and J lost 3, with 12 bases in between. In germline, CDR1 is SQVTM, CDR2 ANQGSEA. The CDR3 is 13 amino acids. The CDR3 loop reads CSVDPGGDYEQYF. As DNA, the CDR3 is TGCAGCGTTGACCCAGGTGGTGACTACGAGCAGTACTTC.

The rearrangement links TRBV6-5 to TRBJ1-1; no reliable D call. V was pared by 0 bases and J by 4 bases, with 9 bases between. Germline lookup yields CDR1 MNHEY and CDR2 SVGAGI. The CDR3 loop spans 14 amino acids. CDR3 in DNA: TGTGCCAGCAGTTACTCTGCGAAGGGCACTGAAGCTTTCTTT. Translated: CASSYSAKGTEAFF.

The chain carries TRBV5-1 and TRBJ2-5; a weak D match, TRBD2 (6 bases). Germline V CDR1 and CDR2: SGHRS, YFSETQ. V lost 4 bases, J lost 5 bases, and 15 bases lay in between. The CDR3 sequence is 14 residues long. In DNA, the CDR3 is TGCGCCAGCAGCACTGGGACTGAAGGGGAGACCCAGTACTTC. This sequence encodes CASSTGTEGETQYF.

J is TRBJ2-4 and V is TRBV4-1, with 15 bases lining up with TRBD2. Germline CDR1 and CDR2: MGHRA and YSYEKL. The ends lost 4 bases at V and 4 bases at J; junction bases unmatched: 8. This CDR3 spans 18 amino acids. In DNA, the CDR3 is TGCGCCAGCAGCCCCGGACTAGCGGGAGGGGAAGGAAAAAACATTCAGTACTTC. It specifies CASSPGLAGGEGKNIQYF.

V and J are TRBV5-4 and TRBJ2-5; 9 nucleotides align to TRBD2. The CDR3 consists of 14 residues. Looked up from germline, CDR1 is SGHNT and CDR2 is YYREEE (reference sequence). V lost 0 bases and J lost 5; bases outside the gene matches: 2. The CDR3 nucleotides are TGTGCCAGCAGCTTGGAAGCGGGGGGTGAGACCCAGTACTTC. This translates into CASSLEAGGETQYF.

The rearrangement links TRBV28 to TRBJ1-5; D unclear. Germline V gives CDR1 MDHEN, CDR2 SYDVKM. This CDR3 has 12 amino acids. V was trimmed by 5 bases and J by 7 bases, leaving 9 bases between them. CDR3: CASSPMGQPQHF. For the CDR3, the DNA is TGTGCCAGCAGTCCCATGGGACAGCCCCAGCATTTT.

This rearrangement joins TRBV9 to TRBJ2-1; D is ambiguous. CDR1 and CDR2 from the germline V gene are SGDLS and YYNGEE. The CDR3 runs to 13 residues. Deletions cut 0 bases from V and 10 bases from J, with 11 bases between. The CDR3 region has the DNA TGTGCCAGCAGCGTAGTTGAATTCGGAGAGCAGTTCTTC. This encodes CASSVVEFGEQFF.

This chain joins TRBV7-9 and TRBJ2-5, with D perhaps given as TRBD1 or TRBD2 (7 bases each). The CDR3 extends over 16 amino acids. The germline CDR1 and CDR2 sequences are SEHNR and FQNEAQ (reference sequence). Trimming removed 3 bases from V and 5 bases from J, with 19 bases in between. The CDR3 DNA is TGTGCCAGCAGCTTTGCGACAGGGAGGGGTACGGAGACCCAGTACTTC. It yields the protein CASSFATGRGTETQYF.

This chain links TRBV5-4 with TRBJ2-5; tentative D call: TRBD2 (6 bases). Trimming left V 0 bases short and J 5 bases short, with 11 bases between. The CDR3 extends over 14 amino acids. Germline CDR1 and CDR2: SGHNT and YYREEE (reference sequence). CDR3 coding DNA: TGTGCCAGCAGCTTGGTGGCGGGAACGGAGACCCAGTACTTC. This translates into CASSLVAGTETQYF.

This clone has at least ten counts. The genes are TRBV7-2 and TRBJ1-2, with 9 bases identical to TRBD1. This CDR3 region has 17 residues. Germline V gives CDR1 SGHTA, CDR2 FQGNSA. The V gene end was trimmed by 1 base and the J gene end by 5 bases; junction bases not matched to a gene: 11. CDR3 region: CASSLDRGLITSYGYTF. The CDR3 coding sequence is TGTGCCAGCAGCTTAGACAGGGGGCTAATAACTTCTTATGGCTACACCTTC.

This chain connects TRBV7-9 to TRBJ1-1, with a tentative D call TRBD1 (5 bases). CDR1 and CDR2 from the germline V gene are SEHNR and FQNEAQ (reference sequence). V shed 6 bases and J shed 0 bases, with 11 bases lying between them. This CDR3 region has 14 residues. CDR3 sequence reads: CASSPQGMNTEAFF. As DNA, the CDR3 is TGTGCCAGCAGTCCTCAGGGTATGAACACTGAAGCTTTCTTT.